A single sample is the source of the 20 T cell receptor beta chains below, sequenced in a study of cytomegalovirus exposure and HLA in healthy donors. PCR used 60 Vbeta primers and 13 Jbeta primers. The data were produced by immunoSEQ multiplex PCR, yet TCRdb's version contains in-frame clones alone and is incomplete. The sample holds 130,000 or so clones, about 82% seen once. The sequencing sample was made of PBMCs. The origin of the receptors is a female donor in good health and CMV-seropositive.

The chain carries TRBV4-1 and TRBJ1-2; 9 bases map to TRBD1. V gave up 4 bases and J gave up 4 bases; unmatched junction bases: 4. The CDR3 sequence is 14 residues long. Germline V gene sequence: CDR1 MGHRA, CDR2 YSYEKL. The CDR3 sequence is CASSPGQGAYGYTF. CDR3 coding DNA: TGCGCCAGCAGCCCGGGACAGGGAGCCTATGGCTACACCTTC.

The chain combines TRBV5-1 with TRBJ2-7, with no clear D. CDR3 length: 14 residues. V was cut by 4 bases and J by 0 bases, with 11 bases left in between. Germline V CDR1 and CDR2: SGHRS, YFSETQ. CDR3 residues: CASSPLQLSYEQYF. The CDR3 nucleotides are TGCGCCAGCAGCCCGCTACAGCTCTCCTACGAGCAGTACTTC.

This clone was seen a few times. This chain joins TRBV5-5 and TRBJ1-6, with D perhaps TRBD1 (5 bases). The CDR3 length is 16 residues. V lost 1 base to trimming and J lost 4 bases, with 12 bases between them. In germline, CDR1 is SGHKS, CDR2 YYEKEE (reference sequence). DNA of the CDR3: TGTGCCAGCAGCTTGAGCAGGGCAAATTATAATTCACCCCTCCACTTT. Amino acids: CASSLSRANYNSPLHF.

This clone came up a few times. This chain connects TRBV6-5 to TRBJ2-5; a possible D gene is TRBD1 (8 bases). Germline CDR1 and CDR2: MNHEY and SVGAGI. This CDR3 comprises 15 residues. V was shortened by 7 bases and J by 4 bases, with 19 bases between the two germline ends. CDR3 sequence: CASNGDYRGGETQYF. CDR3 nucleotide sequence: TGTGCCAGCAACGGGGACTACAGGGGGGGAGAGACCCAGTACTTC.

The genes are TRBV5-1 and TRBJ1-4, with D unresolved. The CDR3 has 15 residues. Per germline, CDR1 SGHRS and CDR2 YFSETQ. Between the trimmed V and J ends, which lost 4 bases and 4 bases, there was a span of 14 bases. CDR3 protein: CASSPLGEGNEKLFF. CDR3 sequence (DNA): TGCGCCAGCAGCCCCTTGGGAGAGGGTAATGAAAAACTGTTTTTT.

The chain links TRBV7-3 to TRBJ2-7; TRBD1 agrees at 7 bases. V was pared by 1 base and J by 5 bases, with 8 bases of the junction left unmatched. The CDR3 consists of 15 residues. Germline V CDR1 and CDR2: SGHTA, FQGTGA. CDR3 amino acids: CASSLMSVTGNEQYF. The CDR3 nucleotides read TGTGCCAGCAGCTTAATGTCTGTGACAGGGAACGAGCAGTACTTC.

The chain is built from TRBV6-5 and TRBJ2-3; weak D call: TRBD1 (5 bases). The CDR3 covers 13 residues. Germline V CDR1 and CDR2: MNHEY, SVGAGI. Trimming removed 6 bases from V and 0 bases from J, with 7 bases in between. The chain's CDR3 is CASRGLSTDTQYF. In nucleotides, the CDR3 is TGTGCCAGCAGGGGGCTGAGCACAGATACGCAGTATTTT.

V usage is TRBV10-3 and J usage is TRBJ1-2; D ambiguous. The CDR3 contains 15 residues. V gave up 3 bases and J gave up 7 bases, with 18 bases separating them. Germline V gene sequence: CDR1 ENHRY, CDR2 SYGVKD. The DNA for the CDR3 is TGTGCCATCAGTGATAAAAACAGTCAAGGTCCTGGCTACACCTTC. This codes for CAISDKNSQGPGYTF.

The V call is TRBV15, the J call TRBJ2-1, with TRBD1 matching over 9 bases. Germline CDR1 LNHNV, CDR2 YYDKDF (reference sequence). The length of the CDR3 is 17 residues. V trimming: 3 bases; J trimming: 1 base; junction bases outside the gene matches: 7. CDR3 protein: CATSSQTGGLSYNEQFF. The DNA for the CDR3 is TGTGCCACCAGCAGTCAAACAGGGGGCCTGTCCTACAATGAGCAGTTCTTC.

This chain links TRBV19 with TRBJ1-3; D is ambiguous. Trimming stripped 7 bases from V and 1 base from J, with 11 bases between. The CDR3 loop spans 14 amino acids. Germline V lookup: CDR1 LNHDA, CDR2 SQIVND (reference sequence). The CDR3 DNA is TGTGCCAGTAAACTCCAGACATCTGGAAACACCATATATTTT. It is translated as CASKLQTSGNTIYF.

There are a few counts of this clone. The chain carries TRBV6-5 and TRBJ1-1; weak D call: TRBD1 (5 bases). The CDR3 contains 12 residues. Germline V CDR1 and CDR2: MNHEY, SVGAGI. Trimming cost V 6 bases and J 1 base, with 6 bases left between them. CDR3 sequence reads: CASSGGNTEAFF. Written as DNA, the CDR3 is TGTGCCAGCAGCGGGGGGAACACTGAAGCTTTCTTT.

The chain joins TRBV28 to TRBJ2-1, with 10 bases lining up with TRBD1. The germline V gene has CDR1 MDHEN and CDR2 SYDVKM. Trimming at V came to 8 bases and at J to 5 bases, leaving 15 bases not matched to a gene. The CDR3 runs 17 residues. CDR3 nucleotide sequence: TGTGCCAGCCGAATCCCCGCCGGGACAGGGGCCCACAATGAGCAGTTCTTC. Encoded protein: CASRIPAGTGAHNEQFF.

This chain connects TRBV28 to TRBJ1-2; no definite D call. Germline CDR1 and CDR2: MDHEN and SYDVKM. The CDR3 is 14 residues long. V dropped 2 bases and J dropped 5 bases, with 12 bases sitting between them. CDR3 amino acids: CASSLLRDEYGYTF. DNA of the CDR3: TGTGCCAGCAGTTTACTTCGGGATGAGTATGGCTACACCTTC.

This clone was found once. The V and J genes are TRBV4-1 and TRBJ2-3; tentative D call: TRBD2 (5 bases). The germline gives CDR1 MGHRA, CDR2 YSYEKL. V gave up 3 bases and J gave up 6 bases, with 16 bases separating them. The CDR3 is made up of 15 amino acids. CDR3 sequence (DNA): TGCGCCAGCAGCCAGTCTGTACGGGGTGAGGATACGCAGTATTTT. It yields the protein CASSQSVRGEDTQYF.

The rearrangement uses TRBV5-5 and TRBJ2-5, with D unresolved. The V end lost 3 bases, the J end lost 6 bases, and 15 bases lay between the germline ends. This CDR3 contains 14 residues. Germline assignment: CDR1 SGHKS and CDR2 YYEKEE (reference sequence). CDR3 coding DNA: TGTGCCAGCAGCTCCATCCGCAGGTCGAAGACCCAGTACTTC. Amino acid sequence: CASSSIRRSKTQYF.

The chain combines TRBV27 with TRBJ2-5; TRBD1 matches 7 bases. The CDR3 length is 14 residues. With 4 bases clipped from V and 1 base from J, the junction kept 3 bases outside the gene matches. In germline, CDR1 is MNHEY, CDR2 SMNVEV (reference sequence). The CDR3 region has the DNA TGTGCCAGCAGTTCTGGGGACAGCCAAGAGACCCAGTACTTC. This encodes CASSSGDSQETQYF.

This rearrangement joins TRBV5-4 to TRBJ1-1; TRBD1 agrees at 9 bases. Germline V CDR1 and CDR2: SGHNT, YYREEE (reference sequence). V was pared by 0 bases and J by 7 bases, with 7 bases of the junction left unmatched. CDR3 length: 15 residues. The CDR3, as DNA: TGTGCCAGCAGCTTGGAGAGACAGGGGGGTGGTGAAGCTTTCTTT. Protein: CASSLERQGGGEAFF.

By share of the sample, this clone is medium-sized. The chain employs TRBV6-6 and TRBJ2-7, with D possibly matching TRBD2 (6 bases). Trimming took off 6 bases at V and 2 bases at J, with 17 bases between the two ends. The germline V gene has CDR1 MNHNY and CDR2 SVGAGI (reference sequence). The CDR3 is 15 amino acids. The CDR3 is CASRRGVGRTYEQYF. The CDR3 DNA reads TGTGCCAGCAGGCGCGGGGTTGGCCGGACCTACGAGCAGTACTTC.

V is TRBV7-2 and J is TRBJ2-7; the D gene is possibly TRBD2 (5 bases). CDR1 and CDR2 (germline): SGHTA, FQGNSA. This CDR3 has 13 amino acids. Trimming stripped 4 bases from V and 3 bases from J, with 10 bases between. The DNA for the CDR3 is TGTGCCAGCAGCTCAATACTAGGCTACGAGCAGTACTTC. Amino acids: CASSSILGYEQYF.

V usage is TRBV6-5 and J usage is TRBJ1-5, with D possibly TRBD1 on 6 matching bases. Germline CDR1 and CDR2: MNHEY and SVGAGI. The CDR3 consists of 15 residues. Trimming stripped 6 bases from V and 3 bases from J, with 15 bases between. The CDR3 DNA sequence: TGTGCCAGCAGGCGATCCGGGACACCCAATCAGCCCCAGCATTTT. Its protein is CASRRSGTPNQPQHF.